One sample yielded the 25 T cell receptor beta chains listed below, sequenced in a study of cytomegalovirus exposure and HLA in healthy donors. A multiplex PCR was run with 60 Vbeta primers and 13 Jbeta primers. TCRdb keeps only in-frame clones here, not all; method: immunoSEQ multiplex PCR. The data show about 85,000 clones, with about 80% seen just once and about 30% held by the top ten. Sequencing was performed on PBMCs. Source of these receptors: a man aged 50-59 years in good health and CMV-seropositive.

A remark on this clone: One end of the junction does not line up with germline, which may come from a read error. This chain links TRBV5-1 with TRBJ2-6; a possible D gene is TRBD2 (7 bases). CDR1 and CDR2 (germline): SGHRS, YFSETQ. This CDR3 has 15 residues. The DNA for the CDR3 is TGCGCCAGCAGAGGGGGGGGGCTCGGGGCCAACGGCCTGACTTTC. It yields the protein CASRGGGLGANGLTF.

The V call is TRBV7-9, the J call TRBJ2-1; 10 bases fit TRBD2. The ends lost 5 bases at V and 10 bases at J; junction bases unmatched: 5. Germline CDR1 reads SEHNR; CDR2 reads FQNEAQ (reference sequence). The CDR3 has 13 amino acids. CDR3 in DNA: TGTGCCAGCAGCCCTAGCGGGAGTGTGGAGCAGTTCTTC. Its translation: CASSPSGSVEQFF.

CDR3 region: CASAGTGGNQPQHF. Written as DNA, the CDR3 is TGTGCTTCGGCCGGGACAGGGGGAAATCAGCCCCAGCATTTT. J is TRBJ1-5 and V is TRBV19; 11 bases match TRBD1. The CDR3 runs to 14 residues. Germline values: CDR1 LNHDA, CDR2 SQIVND (reference sequence).

This chain connects TRBV30 to TRBJ2-3, with D possibly being TRBD1 (6 bases). Germline V gives CDR1 GTSNPN, CDR2 SVGIG (reference sequence). V was pared by 0 bases and J by 5 bases, with 9 bases between. The CDR3 totals 13 residues. The CDR3 DNA sequence: TGTGCCTGGAGTGTCTCAGGGGAAGATACGCAGTATTTT. Encoded protein: CAWSVSGEDTQYF.

The chain recombines TRBV7-8 with TRBJ2-4; possibly TRBD1 for D (6 bases). The germline V gene has CDR1 SGHVS and CDR2 FQNEAQ. The length of the CDR3 is 16 residues. Deletions cut 6 bases from V and 7 bases from J, with 22 bases between. The CDR3 nucleotides are TGTGCCAGCAGTTCCTGGGATGGACAGCTAAGGAACATTCAGTACTTC. Translating it yields CASSSWDGQLRNIQYF.

This clone was observed a handful of times. The chain employs TRBV19 and TRBJ2-1; 9 nucleotides line up with TRBD2. The germline gives CDR1 LNHDA, CDR2 SQIVND (reference sequence). With V trimmed by 1 base and J by 9 bases, 7 bases remained unmatched. This CDR3 spans 15 amino acids. CDR3 sequence: CASSIGGLAMGEQFF. CDR3 DNA sequence: TGTGCCAGTAGTATAGGGGGACTAGCTATGGGTGAGCAGTTCTTC.

This clone was seen a few times. This chain links TRBV4-1 with TRBJ1-3; 8 bases fit TRBD1. Germline loops: CDR1 MGHRA, CDR2 YSYEKL. V lost 0 bases, J lost 3 bases, and 10 bases stayed unmatched. This CDR3 comprises 18 residues. The CDR3, as DNA: TGCGCCAGCAGCCAAGATCCAGGCGGCAGGGGGCGTGGAAACACCATATATTTT. Its protein product is CASSQDPGGRGRGNTIYF.

The V gene is TRBV2, the J gene TRBJ2-2; the D gene is possibly TRBD1 (6 bases). Trimming stripped 2 bases from V and 7 bases from J, with 11 bases between. Germline values: CDR1 SNHLY, CDR2 FYNNEI. The CDR3 spans 14 residues. CDR3 in amino acids: CASSESTGLGELFF. The CDR3 DNA reads TGTGCCAGCAGTGAATCAACAGGGCTCGGGGAGCTGTTTTTT.

A single count supports this clone. The chain carries TRBV7-8 and TRBJ2-7; the D gene is possibly TRBD1 (5 bases). Germline CDR1 reads SGHVS; CDR2 reads FQNEAQ. Trimming stripped 3 bases from V and 4 bases from J, with 10 bases between. This CDR3 is built from 13 residues. This chain's CDR3 is CASSLGRGYEQYF. The CDR3 region has the DNA TGTGCCAGCAGCTTGGGGCGCGGATACGAGCAGTACTTC. The entire variable domain, with the rest obtained from reference TRBV7-8 and TRBJ2-7, is as follows: GAGVSQSPRYKVAKRGQDVALRCDPISGHVSLFWYQQALGQGPEFLTYFQNEAQLDKSGLPSDRFFAERPEGSVSTLKIQRTQQEDSAVYLCASSLGRGYEQYFGPGTRLTVT.

The chain couples TRBV29-1 to TRBJ2-1, with a possible D match to TRBD1 (5 bases). Trimming took 4 bases from V and 0 from J, leaving 7 bases between them. The V gene's germline CDR1 is SQVTM and CDR2 ANQGSEA. There are 13 residues in the CDR3. The CDR3 DNA reads as TGCAGCGTTGTGGACAACTCCTACAATGAGCAGTTCTTC. It encodes CSVVDNSYNEQFF.

In this sample, this clone turned up once. This chain links TRBV30 with TRBJ2-5; TRBD2 agrees at 8 bases. CDR3 size: 16 residues. V shed 1 base, J shed 5 bases, and the junction held 12 bases outside the gene matches. The germline V gene has CDR1 GTSNPN and CDR2 SVGIG (reference sequence). The CDR3 DNA follows: TGTGCCTGGAGTGAAACTAGCGGAACCTACGGGGAGACCCAGTACTTC. It translates to CAWSETSGTYGETQYF.

CDR3 residues: CASSLGLAGGRDQETQYF. CDR3 in DNA: TGCGCCAGCAGCTTGGGGCTAGCGGGAGGGAGGGACCAAGAGACCCAGTACTTC. The V gene is TRBV5-1, the J gene TRBJ2-5, with 12 bases matching TRBD2. The CDR3 totals 18 residues. Germline CDR1 is SGHRS and CDR2 is YFSETQ. V lost 0 bases and J lost 0; bases outside the gene matches: 6.

The chain employs TRBV30 and TRBJ2-5; D unclear. Germline loops: CDR1 GTSNPN, CDR2 SVGIG (reference sequence). The V gene lost 5 bases and the J gene lost 6 bases, with 7 bases spanning the gap. This CDR3 comprises 10 residues. CDR3 in DNA: TGTGCCTGGGGCCGTCAGACCCAGTACTTC. It yields the protein CAWGRQTQYF.

V gene TRBV30 combines with J gene TRBJ2-3; TRBD2 matches 13 bases. With V trimmed by 7 bases and J by 3 bases, 7 bases remained unmatched. Germline-derived CDR1 and CDR2 are GTSNPN and SVGIG (reference sequence). This CDR3 region has 15 residues. CDR3 coding DNA: TGTGCCTTAAGGCGGACTAGCGGGAGTACAGATACGCAGTATTTT. Its protein product is CALRRTSGSTDTQYF. Full variable domain (missing parts from reference TRBV30 and TRBJ2-3): SQTIHQWPATLVQPVGSPLSLECTVEGTSNPNLYWYRQAAGRGLQLLFYSVGIGQISSEVPQNLSASRPQDRQFILSSKKLLLSDSGFYLCALRRTSGSTDTQYFGPGTRLTVL.

This clone was seen a few times. The gene calls are TRBV27 and TRBJ1-5; unclear D gene. This CDR3 has 15 residues. The V and J ends lost 3 bases and 0 bases respectively, with 9 bases between them. Germline V gene data show CDR1 as MNHEY and CDR2 as SMNVEV (reference sequence). The CDR3 loop is CASSLSAGSNQPQHF. For the CDR3, the DNA is TGTGCCAGCAGTTTGTCAGCAGGTAGCAATCAGCCCCAGCATTTT.

This rearrangement joins TRBV27 to TRBJ2-3; a weak D match, TRBD1 (5 bases). The length of the CDR3 is 17 residues. V was trimmed by 6 bases and J by 1 base, leaving 20 bases between them. CDR1 MNHEY and CDR2 SMNVEV come from the germline V gene (reference sequence). CDR3 sequence reads: CASRRGRGRMGTDTQYF. The DNA for the CDR3 is TGTGCCAGCAGACGCGGAAGGGGAAGGATGGGCACAGATACGCAGTATTTT.

The chain employs TRBV5-1 and TRBJ1-4; D is perhaps TRBD1 (6 bases). This CDR3 is 17 amino acids long. CDR1 is SGHRS, CDR2 YFSETQ, per germline. The V gene lost 4 bases and the J gene lost 4 bases, with 20 bases spanning the gap. The CDR3 reads CASSLGPSRDINEKLFF. CDR3 DNA: TGCGCCAGCAGCCTAGGGCCGTCCCGGGACATTAATGAAAAACTGTTTTTT.

The chain has TRBV2 and TRBJ2-1, with 7 bases matching TRBD1. The CDR3 contains 12 residues. J was trimmed by 8 bases and V by 6 bases; bases with no gene match: 4. Germline CDR1 reads SNHLY; CDR2 reads FYNNEI. The CDR3 DNA sequence: TGTGCCAGCAGGCCTGACAGGGATGAGCAGTTCTTC. This codes for CASRPDRDEQFF.

The V gene is TRBV2, the J gene TRBJ1-2; possible D gene TRBD1, 5 bases. The V end was cut by 1 base, the J end by 10 bases, with 16 bases between. The germline CDR1 and CDR2 sequences are SNHLY and FYNNEI. The CDR3 has 14 amino acids. As DNA, the CDR3 is TGTGCCAGCAGTGAAGAGGGGCAGGGTTTGTACTACACCTTC. Translation: CASSEEGQGLYYTF.

In nucleotides, the CDR3 is TGTGCCAGCAGCATCAACAGGGGGTGGAATGGCTACACCTTC. It yields the protein CASSINRGWNGYTF. This chain uses TRBV2 with TRBJ1-2; 8 positions match TRBD1. Looked up from germline, CDR1 is SNHLY and CDR2 is FYNNEI. The V segment lost 6 bases and the J segment 6 bases; nucleotides outside the gene matches: 9. The CDR3 has 14 amino acids.

The J gene is TRBJ1-2, the V gene TRBV27; 9 bases map to TRBD1. The CDR3 has 16 amino acids. Per germline, CDR1 MNHEY and CDR2 SMNVEV (reference sequence). V shed 6 bases, J shed 2 bases, and the junction held 10 bases outside the gene matches. This CDR3 reads CASSPGQGSFNYGYTF. The CDR3 region has the DNA TGTGCCAGCAGCCCGGGACAGGGCTCTTTCAACTATGGCTACACCTTC.

This chain joins TRBV6-6 and TRBJ1-1, with D uncertain. Per the germline V gene, CDR1 is MNHNY and CDR2 is SVGAGI (reference sequence). The CDR3 is made up of 13 amino acids. Trimming pared 4 bases from V and 0 bases from J, leaving 6 bases between. In DNA form, the CDR3 reads TGTGCCAGCAGTTTTAGTATGAACACTGAAGCTTTCTTT. It codes for CASSFSMNTEAFF.

The chain joins TRBV20-1 to TRBJ2-6, with D possibly being TRBD1 (6 bases). V lost 5 bases and J 10 bases, leaving 9 bases between the germline ends. Germline loops: CDR1 DFQATT, CDR2 SNEGSKA (reference sequence). CDR3 length: 11 residues. CDR3 sequence (DNA): TGCAGTGCTGCGAGGGGGAACGTCCTGACTTTC. Amino acids: CSAARGNVLTF.

In its sample, this clone was seen a few times. As DNA, the CDR3 is TGCGCCAGCAGCTTTCAAAGGACAGGGTATGGGAACACCGGGGAGCTGTTTTTT. It specifies CASSFQRTGYGNTGELFF. The rearrangement uses TRBV5-1 and TRBJ2-2, with 8 bases lining up with TRBD1. The trim removed 2 bases at V and 1 base at J, leaving 10 bases unmatched. The CDR3 has 18 amino acids. Per the germline V gene, CDR1 is SGHRS and CDR2 is YFSETQ.

The rearrangement links TRBV4-1 to TRBJ1-5, with 8 bases matching TRBD1. The CDR3 length is 16 residues. V lost 3 bases and J lost 4; bases outside the gene matches: 8. Germline V lookup: CDR1 MGHRA, CDR2 YSYEKL. CDR3 protein: CASSHIGQGMNQPQHF. The CDR3 DNA reads as TGCGCCAGCAGCCACATTGGACAGGGCATGAATCAGCCCCAGCATTTT.